This is a list of T cell receptor beta chains from one sample in a study of OX40 agonist ivuxolimab in advanced cancers. The method was immunoSEQ multiplex PCR; TCRdb's version includes in-frame clones alone and lacks a portion of them. Of tens of thousands of clones listed, about 83% are singletons. Specimen: CD4+ or CD8+ T cells sorted from blood, collected in a trial of the OX40 agonist ivuxolimab. Source of these receptors: an adult with an advanced solid tumor such as melanoma, head and neck, liver or kidney cancer. The CDR3 runs from the conserved cysteine through the conserved F or W. A D gene is named only where the DNA matches it firmly. Not all rows give a size; the values are once, few, many and, for expanded clones, a class.

>NA|TRBV14|TRBD1|TRBJ1-1
TGTGCCAGCAGCTACCAGGGGGCACTGGGGACTGAAGCTTTCTTT
CASSYQGALGTEAFF
>NA|TRBV4-2|TRBD1|TRBJ1-1
TGTGCCAGCAGCCAGGCCAACAGGGGGCTTACTGAAGCTTTCTTT
CASSQANRGLTEAFF
>NA|TRBV6-1|NA|TRBJ2-6
TGTGCCAGCAGTGAAGACCCGGCTGGGGCCAACGTCCTGACTTTC
CASSEDPAGANVLTF
>few|TRBV7-9|NA|TRBJ1-1
TGTGCCAGCAGCTTAGAAGCAACTGAAGCTTTCTTT
CASSLEATEAFF
>NA|TRBV7-9|NA|TRBJ1-5
TGTGCCAGCAGCCGGCAGGGTCTGGAACAGCCCCAGCATTTT
CASSRQGLEQPQHF
>NA|TRBV12-5|NA|TRBJ2-7
TGTGCTAGTGGTTCACCCTTCGGGGGCACCTACGAGCAGTACTTC
CASGSPFGGTYEQYF
>NA|TRBV6-5|TRBD1|TRBJ2-7
TGTGCCAGCAGTTGGGGACAGATTTACGAGCAGTACTTC
CASSWGQIYEQYF
>NA|TRBV6-5|NA|TRBJ1-5
TGTGCCAGCAGTTACTCGAACGGAGATCAGCCCCAGCATTTT
CASSYSNGDQPQHF
>NA|TRBV6-5|NA|TRBJ2-1
TGTGCCAGCAGCCCCACTCCCAACTCCTACAATGAGCAGTTCTTC
CASSPTPNSYNEQFF
>NA|TRBV6-5|NA|TRBJ1-3
TGTGCCAGCAGCCCTGGAGGGGAAGGAAACACCATATATTTT
CASSPGGEGNTIYF
>NA|TRBV28|TRBD1|TRBJ2-7
TGTGCCAGCAGTTTGGGTCAGGGGGCTTCCTACGAGCAGTACTTC
CASSLGQGASYEQYF
>NA|TRBV7-9|NA|TRBJ1-6
TGTGCCAGCAGCTTAGTAGGGGGGGTTTCTTCACCCCTCCACTTT
CASSLVGGVSSPLHF
>NA|TRBV7-2|TRBD1|TRBJ2-3
TGTGCCAGCATGACAGGGTTTTTCACAGATACGCAGTATTTT
CASMTGFFTDTQYF
>medium-sized|TRBV2|NA|TRBJ2-7
TGTGCCAGCACAGTCTCGGACTCCTACGAGCAGTACTTC
CASTVSDSYEQYF
>NA|TRBV4-2|TRBD1|TRBJ1-5
TGTGCCAGCAGCCTGCTGCCACGAGACAGGGGCCAGCCCCAGCATTTT
CASSLLPRDRGQPQHF
>NA|TRBV6-1|TRBD2|TRBJ2-1
TGTGCCAGCAGTTGGACTAGCGGGGGGGCCGATGAGCAGTTCTTC
CASSWTSGGADEQFF
>NA|TRBV29-1|NA|TRBJ1-1
TGCAGCGTTTTTCAGGGGACTGAAGCTTTCTTT
CSVFQGTEAFF
>NA|TRBV5-4|TRBD1|TRBJ2-7
TGTGCCAGCAGCATGGGACAGGGTTTTTCTGCCTACGAGCAGTACTTC
CASSMGQGFSAYEQYF
>NA|TRBV5-8|TRBD1|TRBJ2-1
TGTGCCAGCAGCTTGGGACAGGGGGCTGATGAGCAGTTCTTC
CASSLGQGADEQFF
>NA|TRBV28|TRBD1|TRBJ2-3
TGTGCCAGCAGTTTCGGTCAGGGGGAAGGTACAGATACGCAGTATTTT
CASSFGQGEGTDTQYF
>NA|TRBV5-4|NA|TRBJ1-3
TGTGCCAGCAGCTTGCAGGGAGGGGCTGGAAACACCATATATTTT
CASSLQGGAGNTIYF
>NA|TRBV7-8|NA|TRBJ2-7
TGTGCCAGCAGCCAGACACCCCTCGGGCACGAGCAGTACTTC
CASSQTPLGHEQYF
>NA|TRBV7-8|TRBD1|TRBJ1-5
TGTGCCAGCAGTCCCGGACAGGGTTTATTTAGCAATCAGCCCCAGCATTTT
CASSPGQGLFSNQPQHF
>NA|TRBV27|TRBD1|TRBJ1-2
TGTGCCAGCAGTTTCCTCGGGGACAGGGCCCCACATGGCTACACCTTC
CASSFLGDRAPHGYTF
>NA|TRBV4-1|NA|TRBJ1-2
TGCGCCAGCAGCCAAGAGGGAGGATCTAACTATGGCTACACCTTC
CASSQEGGSNYGYTF
>NA|TRBV7-5|NA|TRBJ2-7
TGTGCCAGCAGCTCCCCTGACAGGAATACCTACGAGCAGTACTTC
CASSSPDRNTYEQYF
>NA|TRBV7-9|TRBD1|TRBJ1-4
TGTGCCAGCAGACTAACAGGGGGTGTCACTAATGAAAAACTGTTTTTT
CASRLTGGVTNEKLFF
>NA|TRBV4-1|TRBD2|TRBJ2-1
TGCGCCAGCAGCCAGGTAGCGGGGGGGCCCAATGAGCAGTTCTTC
CASSQVAGGPNEQFF
>NA|TRBV19|TRBD1|TRBJ2-2
TGTGCCAGTAGGTACGGACATCCCACCGGACAGGGGGCGCACACCGGGGAGCTGTTTTTT
CASRYGHPTGQGAHTGELFF
>NA|TRBV29-1|NA|TRBJ1-1
TGCAGCGGATCAACAGGAAACACTGAAGCTTTCTTT
CSGSTGNTEAFF
>NA|TRBV6-6|TRBD1|TRBJ1-6
TGTGCCAGCAGGGACAGGGGGCTGTATTCACCCCTCCACTTT
CASRDRGLYSPLHF
>NA|TRBV6-5|TRBD1|TRBJ1-1
TGTGCCAGCAGTTATAACAGGGGGTCTGAAGCTTTCTTT
CASSYNRGSEAFF
>few|TRBV9|TRBD2|TRBJ2-7
TGTGCCAGCAGCACTTTAGCGGGGGGGCCCGTCGACGAGCAGTACTTC
CASSTLAGGPVDEQYF
>NA|TRBV19|TRBD2|TRBJ2-3
TGTGCCAGTAGTCATCTAGCGGGGGTAGATACGCAGTATTTT
CASSHLAGVDTQYF
>NA|TRBV6-5|NA|TRBJ1-1
TGTGCCAGCAGTTACGGAGGTCTGAACACTGAAGCTTTCTTT
CASSYGGLNTEAFF
>once|TRBV6-5|TRBD1|TRBJ1-2
TGTGCCAGCAGTTATCAGGGGGGGGCCGCCGATGGCTACACCTTC
CASSYQGGAADGYTF
>NA|TRBV6-6|TRBD1|TRBJ1-2
TGTGCCAGCAGCCTATCACAAAGGGGGCATGGCTACACCTTC
CASSLSQRGHGYTF
>few|TRBV4-1|NA|TRBJ1-2
TGCGCCAGCAGCCATCTTTCTAGTGGCGGCTACACCTTC
CASSHLSSGGYTF
>NA|TRBV25-1|NA|TRBJ2-5
TGTGCCAGCAGTTTAGAGACCCAGTACTTC
CASSLETQYF
>NA|TRBV19|TRBD2|TRBJ2-1
TGTGCCAGTAGTACCGGGACTAGCCTCCACAATGAGCAGTTCTTC
CASSTGTSLHNEQFF
>NA|TRBV23-1|NA|TRBJ1-4
TGCGCCAGCAGTCAAGGGCAGTTGTGGGAAAAACTGTTTTTT
CASSQGQLWEKLFF
>once|TRBV5-6|NA|TRBJ2-1
TGTGCCAGCAGCTTGAGGAGCTTCGGGGAGCAGTTCTTC
CASSLRSFGEQFF
>NA|TRBV11-2|NA|TRBJ2-1
TGTGCCAGCAGCCCCGAAGACGGAAGACACAATGAGCAGTTCTTC
CASSPEDGRHNEQFF
>few|TRBV5-1|NA|TRBJ1-1
TGCGCCAGCAGCCCAGGGAACACTGAAGCTTTCTTT
CASSPGNTEAFF
>NA|TRBV7-2|NA|TRBJ1-1
TGTGCCAGCAGCCCCGGGGGCGATGAAGCTTTCTTT
CASSPGGDEAFF
>once|TRBV19|NA|TRBJ2-7
TGTGCCAGTAGTCCCCGGGTGGGTCGCGAGCAGTACTTC
CASSPRVGREQYF
>NA|TRBV6-5|NA|TRBJ1-1
TGTGCCAGCAGAGGACAGACTGAAGCTTTCTTT
CASRGQTEAFF
>NA|TRBV5-6|NA|TRBJ2-1
TGTGCCAGCAGCTTGCCCTCCGGTGAGCAGTTCTTC
CASSLPSGEQFF